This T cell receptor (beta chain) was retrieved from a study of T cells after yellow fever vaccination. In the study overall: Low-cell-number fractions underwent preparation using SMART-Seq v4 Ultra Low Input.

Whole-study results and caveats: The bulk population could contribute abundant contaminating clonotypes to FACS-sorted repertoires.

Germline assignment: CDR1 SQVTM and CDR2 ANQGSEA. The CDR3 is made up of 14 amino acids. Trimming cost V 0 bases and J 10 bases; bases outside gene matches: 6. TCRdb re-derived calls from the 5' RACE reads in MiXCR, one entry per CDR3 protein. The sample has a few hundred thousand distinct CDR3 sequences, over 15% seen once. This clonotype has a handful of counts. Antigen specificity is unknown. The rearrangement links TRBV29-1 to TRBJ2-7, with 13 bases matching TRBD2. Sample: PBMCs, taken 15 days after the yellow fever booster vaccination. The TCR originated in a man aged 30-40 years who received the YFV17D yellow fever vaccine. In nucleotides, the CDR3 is TGCAGCGTTGAAGAAAGGACTAGCGGGAGAAGTCAGTACTTC. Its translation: CSVEERTSGRSQYF.